Shown below are 25 T cell receptor beta chains from a single sample sequenced in a study of blood T cell repertoires in COVID-19. Sequencing was performed with immunoSEQ multiplex PCR; in TCRdb, only in-frame clones are kept and a portion is missing. The sample includes fewer than 200,000 clones, about 80% of them seen just once. The specimen sequenced was peripheral blood. These receptors were obtained from a woman aged 80 or over with acute or convalescent COVID-19.

The V call is TRBV27, the J call TRBJ1-6, with D uncertain. Germline loops: CDR1 MNHEY, CDR2 SMNVEV (reference sequence). The CDR3 contains 17 residues. Between the trimmed V and J ends, which lost 5 bases and 5 bases, there was a span of 19 bases. The CDR3 loop is CASSLFREAGDNSPLHF. The DNA for the CDR3 is TGTGCCAGCAGTCTTTTCCGGGAGGCAGGAGATAATTCACCCCTCCACTTT.

The rearrangement uses TRBV9 and TRBJ2-7; tentatively, D is TRBD1 (6 bases). The CDR3 is made up of 13 amino acids. CDR1 and CDR2 (germline): SGDLS, YYNGEE. Trimming cost V 0 bases and J 6 bases, with 10 bases left between them. CDR3: CASSVVDRSEQYF. In nucleotides, the CDR3 is TGTGCCAGCAGCGTAGTCGACAGGTCCGAGCAGTACTTC.

The rearrangement uses TRBV7-9 and TRBJ2-1; 12 bases map to TRBD2. CDR1 and CDR2 from the germline V gene are SEHNR and FQNEAQ (reference sequence). The CDR3 runs to 15 residues. The J segment lost 3 bases and the V segment lost 7 bases, leaving 4 bases of the junction unmatched. CDR3 DNA sequence: TGTGCCAGCACTGGGACTAGCGGGTACTACAATGAGCAGTTCTTC. The encoded protein is CASTGTSGYYNEQFF.

This rearrangement joins TRBV3-1 (or the pseudogene TRBV3-2) to TRBJ1-2; weak D call: TRBD1 (6 bases). The germline CDR1 and CDR2 sequences are LGHDT and YNNKEL (reference sequence). V shed 1 base and J shed 6 bases, with 6 bases lying between them. CDR3 length: 12 residues. The CDR3 reads CASSQGQDGYTF. Written as DNA, the CDR3 is TGTGCCAGCAGCCAAGGACAGGATGGCTACACCTTC.

The V call is TRBV19, the J call TRBJ1-2, with 8 bases matching TRBD1. CDR3 length: 12 residues. V lost 6 bases to trimming and J lost 6 bases; unmatched junction nucleotides: 3. Germline loops: CDR1 LNHDA, CDR2 SQIVND (reference sequence). The CDR3 loop reads CASRQGADGYTF. The CDR3 DNA follows: TGTGCCAGTAGGCAGGGGGCGGATGGCTACACCTTC.

The DNA for the CDR3 is TGTGCCAGCAGCTCAACCTACGAGCAGTACTTC. Its translation: CASSSTYEQYF. This sequence joins TRBV3-1 (or the pseudogene TRBV3-2) and TRBJ2-7; D remains unclear. Trimming took 5 bases from V and 2 from J, leaving 4 bases between them. This CDR3 comprises 11 residues. The germline CDR1 and CDR2 sequences are LGHDT and YNNKEL (reference sequence).

This clone came up once. J is TRBJ2-7 and V is TRBV7-6, with 8 bases aligning to TRBD2. This CDR3 comprises 15 residues. The J segment lost 4 bases and the V segment lost 7 bases, leaving 12 bases of the junction unmatched. CDR1 and CDR2 from the germline V gene are SGHVS and FNYEAQ. CDR3 sequence reads: CASTQGAGGNYEQYF. The DNA of the CDR3 is TGTGCCAGCACCCAAGGCGCGGGAGGAAATTACGAGCAGTACTTC.

V gene TRBV27 combines with J gene TRBJ1-1; D is unclear. Germline assignment: CDR1 MNHEY and CDR2 SMNVEV (reference sequence). Trimming took 7 bases from V and 0 from J, leaving 12 bases between them. This CDR3 contains 14 residues. The CDR3 here is CASNSLYVNTEAFF. In DNA form, the CDR3 reads TGTGCCAGCAACAGTTTATATGTGAACACTGAAGCTTTCTTT.

In this sample, this clone turned up many times. The CDR3, as DNA: TGTGCCAGCAGCTTGTTGTACAGCTCCTACGAGCAGTACTTC. This sequence encodes CASSLLYSSYEQYF. The chain uses TRBV5-6 and TRBJ2-7; D not resolved. The ends were cut back, 1 base at V and 0 bases at J, with 8 bases in the middle. There are 14 residues in the CDR3. Germline loops: CDR1 SGHDT, CDR2 YYEEEE.

As DNA, the CDR3 is TGTGCCAGCACCGACAGGGGCCAGGCCCCAGAAGCTTTCTTT. Translated: CASTDRGQAPEAFF. The genes are TRBV5-5 and TRBJ1-1; TRBD1 matches 8 bases. Trimming cost V 6 bases and J 8 bases; bases outside gene matches: 12. Germline V gene sequence: CDR1 SGHKS, CDR2 YYEKEE (reference sequence). This CDR3 contains 14 residues.

The chain uses TRBV10-1 and TRBJ1-1, with TRBD1 as a possible D gene (5 bases). Per germline, CDR1 WNHNN and CDR2 SYGVQD (reference sequence). V was trimmed by 0 bases and J by 5 bases, leaving 10 bases between them. CDR3 length: 14 residues. The CDR3 bases are TGCGCCAGCAGTGAGTCGGGGGGAGGGACTGAAGCTTTCTTT. Residues: CASSESGGGTEAFF.

The rearrangement joins TRBV27 to TRBJ2-2, with 12 nucleotides matching TRBD2. Per the germline V gene, CDR1 is MNHEY and CDR2 is SMNVEV (reference sequence). The ends lost 3 bases at V and 4 bases at J; junction bases unmatched: 6. The CDR3 has 17 amino acids. The CDR3 loop is CASSFLAGGPGTGELFF. The CDR3 nucleotides read TGTGCCAGCAGTTTCCTAGCGGGAGGGCCCGGCACCGGGGAGCTGTTTTTT.

This chain connects TRBV5-6 to TRBJ2-7; D uncertain. V gave up 2 bases and J gave up 4 bases, with 7 bases separating them. From germline, CDR1 is SGHDT and CDR2 YYEEEE. The CDR3 is 12 residues long. CDR3 in amino acids: CASSFQTYEQYF. Written as DNA, the CDR3 is TGTGCCAGCAGCTTCCAGACTTACGAGCAGTACTTC.

This clone appeared a single time. V is TRBV30 and J is TRBJ1-2; no clear D. V lost 0 bases and J 2 bases, leaving 7 bases between the germline ends. This CDR3 is 13 amino acids long. Per the germline V gene, CDR1 is GTSNPN and CDR2 is SVGIG (reference sequence). For the CDR3, the DNA is TGTGCCTGGAGTGTTTCCAGGAACTATGGCTACACCTTC. Translating it yields CAWSVSRNYGYTF.

This clone was seen once. V usage is TRBV2 and J usage is TRBJ1-3, with D possibly TRBD1 on 5 matching bases. This CDR3 is built from 14 residues. The V gene's germline CDR1 is SNHLY and CDR2 FYNNEI. The V end was cut by 6 bases, the J end by 1 base, with 10 bases between. CDR3 in DNA: TGTGCCAGCAGGGGGGGACTTTCTGGAAACACCATATATTTT. Protein sequence: CASRGGLSGNTIYF.

CDR3 amino acids: CASRWQGSSYNEQFF. The CDR3 region has the DNA TGTGCCAGCAGATGGCAGGGGAGCTCCTACAATGAGCAGTTCTTC. The chain has TRBV2 and TRBJ2-1, with a possible D match to TRBD1 (6 bases). Germline CDR1 is SNHLY and CDR2 is FYNNEI. The CDR3 runs 15 residues. V was shortened by 6 bases and J by 0 bases, with 12 bases between the two germline ends.

The chain joins TRBV4-1 to TRBJ1-5; D perhaps matches TRBD1 (6 bases). There are 17 residues in the CDR3. Germline assignment: CDR1 MGHRA and CDR2 YSYEKL. V was clipped by 0 bases and J by 2 bases, with 14 bases between them. The CDR3 region has the DNA TGCGCCAGCAGCCAAGAAGGGGTTTCAGGGGGCAATCAGCCCCAGCATTTT. Translated, it gives CASSQEGVSGGNQPQHF.

This clone appeared a few times. V gene TRBV7-8 combines with J gene TRBJ1-5; maybe TRBD1 (6 bases). The CDR3 is 16 residues long. Looked up from germline, CDR1 is SGHVS and CDR2 is FQNEAQ. V shed 5 bases and J shed 0 bases, with 14 bases lying between them. Here the CDR3 reads CASSKGQIYSNQPQHF. DNA of the CDR3: TGTGCCAGCAGCAAAGGACAGATATATAGCAATCAGCCCCAGCATTTT.

The CDR3 loop is CASSYSTGGYTF. In DNA, the CDR3 is TGTGCCAGCAGTTACTCGACGGGTGGCTACACCTTC. The chain is built from TRBV6-2 or TRBV6-3 and TRBJ1-2; D call uncertain. V gave up 0 bases and J gave up 7 bases, with 6 bases separating them. Germline loops: CDR1 MNHEY, CDR2 SVGEGT. The CDR3 is 12 residues long.

The chain joins TRBV3-1 (or the pseudogene TRBV3-2) to TRBJ1-2, with D tentatively TRBD1 (5 bases). The V gene's germline CDR1 is LGHDT and CDR2 YNNKEL (reference sequence). This CDR3 comprises 13 residues. V was cut by 7 bases and J by 8 bases, with 17 bases left in between. The CDR3 nucleotides read TGTGCCAGCACAACTGGGGGAGGGAAAGGCTACACCTTC. This gives the protein CASTTGGGKGYTF.

This sequence joins TRBV19 and TRBJ2-2; a weak D match, TRBD2 (6 bases). Looked up from germline, CDR1 is LNHDA and CDR2 is SQIVND (reference sequence). Trimming removed 3 bases from V and 4 bases from J, with 12 bases in between. The CDR3 contains 15 residues. In DNA, the CDR3 is TGTGCCAGTAGTATTAACGCGGGATTCACCGGGGAGCTGTTTTTT. It is translated as CASSINAGFTGELFF.

This clone was recorded a few times. V usage is TRBV3-1 (or the pseudogene TRBV3-2) and J usage is TRBJ2-1; a weak D match, TRBD2 (6 bases). The CDR3 loop spans 15 amino acids. From germline, CDR1 is LGHDT and CDR2 YNNKEL (reference sequence). Trimming stripped 4 bases from V and 5 bases from J, with 15 bases between. CDR3 bases: TGTGCCAGCAGCCCACTCGGGAGAATTAACAATGAGCAGTTCTTC. Amino acids: CASSPLGRINNEQFF.

This chain joins TRBV11-2 and TRBJ2-5; no clear D. The germline gives CDR1 SGHAT, CDR2 FQNNGV. Deletions cut 7 bases from V and 4 bases from J, with 19 bases between. CDR3 length equals 15 residues. This CDR3 is CASTTISAIRETQYF. For the CDR3, the DNA is TGTGCCAGCACCACTATTTCCGCGATTCGAGAGACCCAGTACTTC.

The rearrangement uses TRBV5-6 and TRBJ2-1; 12 bases are shared with TRBD2. The V gene's germline CDR1 is SGHDT and CDR2 YYEEEE. With 4 bases clipped from V and 2 bases from J, the junction kept 4 bases outside the gene matches. The CDR3 runs to 16 residues. CDR3 coding DNA: TGTGCCAGCAGCCCCAGGACTAGCGGGACCTACAATGAGCAGTTCTTC. Translated, it gives CASSPRTSGTYNEQFF.

In its sample, this clone was seen once. The chain is built from TRBV21-1 and TRBJ2-7; the listed D gene, TRBD2, was not tested against the DNA. TRBV21-1 is labeled a pseudogene. The CDR3 is made up of 14 amino acids. The chain's CDR3 is CASSKRLAGYEQYF. The CDR3 DNA is TGTGCCAGCAGCAAAAGGCTAGCGGGCTACGAGCAGTACTTC.